This T cell receptor (beta chain) derives from a study of cytomegalovirus exposure and HLA in healthy donors. In the case of this clone: Its antigen remains unidentified.

Study-wide points: Later analysis suggested most CMV-associated TCR beta chains were HLA-restricted.

Researchers ran the PCR with 60 Vbeta and 13 Jbeta primers. Data came from immunoSEQ multiplex PCR; TCRdb stores just in-frame clones and leaves some out. The table has roughly 120,000 clones, roughly two thirds seen once; the top ten hold about 8.3%. This TCR was recovered from a man aged 18 to 30 in good health and CMV-seropositive. Material for sequencing was PBMCs.

DNA for the CDR3: TGTGCCTGGACTGTGGGAGTGAACACTGAAGCTTTCTTT. It yields the protein CAWTVGVNTEAFF. The rearrangement joins TRBV30 to TRBJ1-1, with unresolved D. Germline V gene lookup returns CDR1 GTSNPN and CDR2 SVGIG (reference sequence). The CDR3 has 13 amino acids. V was shortened by 4 bases and J by 0 bases, with 9 bases between the two germline ends. Filled out from reference TRBV30 and TRBJ1-1, the complete variable domain reads SQTIHQWPATLVQPVGSPLSLECTVEGTSNPNLYWYRQAAGRGLQLLFYSVGIGQISSEVPQNLSASRPQDRQFILSSKKLLLSDSGFYLCAWTVGVNTEAFFGQGTRLTVV.